The T cell receptor (beta chain) under discussion was sequenced for a study of blood T cell repertoires in COVID-19. Study details: The United States, Italy and Spain provided the acute and convalescent COVID-19 samples.

The data were produced by immunoSEQ multiplex PCR, yet TCRdb's version contains in-frame clones alone and is incomplete. In the table there are 300,000 to 350,000 clones, roughly 87% of which are singletons. Trimming took 0 bases from V and 7 from J; bases not matched to a gene: 9. Looked up from germline, CDR1 is LGHDT and CDR2 is YNNKEL (reference sequence). The CDR3 has 17 residues. The receptor comes from a man between 18 and 35 years old with active or convalescent COVID-19. The chain has TRBV3-1 (or the pseudogene TRBV3-2) and TRBJ2-1; 10 bases line up with TRBD2. Sequences were obtained from peripheral blood. Written as DNA, the CDR3 is TGTGCCAGCAGCCAAGATTGGGCTAGCGGGAGTTGGAATGAGCAGTTCTTC. This codes for CASSQDWASGSWNEQFF.